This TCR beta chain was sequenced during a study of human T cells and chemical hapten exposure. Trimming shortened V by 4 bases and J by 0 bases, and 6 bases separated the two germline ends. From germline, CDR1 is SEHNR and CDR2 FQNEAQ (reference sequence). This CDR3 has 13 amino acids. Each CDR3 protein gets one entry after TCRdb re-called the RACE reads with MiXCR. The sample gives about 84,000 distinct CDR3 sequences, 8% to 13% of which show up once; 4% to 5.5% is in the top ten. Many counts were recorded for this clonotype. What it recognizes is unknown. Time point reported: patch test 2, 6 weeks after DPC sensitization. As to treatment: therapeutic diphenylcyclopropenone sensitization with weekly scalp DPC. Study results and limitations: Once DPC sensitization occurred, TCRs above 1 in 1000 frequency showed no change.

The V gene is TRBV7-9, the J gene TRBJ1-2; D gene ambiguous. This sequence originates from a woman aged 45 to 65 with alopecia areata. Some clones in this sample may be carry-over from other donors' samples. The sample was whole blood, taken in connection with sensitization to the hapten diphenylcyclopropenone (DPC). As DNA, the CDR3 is TGTGCCAGCAGCTCGGAAGCTAACTATGGCTACACCTTC. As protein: CASSSEANYGYTF. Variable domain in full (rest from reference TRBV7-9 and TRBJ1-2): DTGVSQNPRHKITKRGQNVTFRCDPISEHNRLYWYRQTLGQGPEFLTYFQNEAQLEKSRLLSDRFSAERPKGSFSTLEIQRTEQGDSAMYLCASSSEANYGYTFGSGTRLTVV.